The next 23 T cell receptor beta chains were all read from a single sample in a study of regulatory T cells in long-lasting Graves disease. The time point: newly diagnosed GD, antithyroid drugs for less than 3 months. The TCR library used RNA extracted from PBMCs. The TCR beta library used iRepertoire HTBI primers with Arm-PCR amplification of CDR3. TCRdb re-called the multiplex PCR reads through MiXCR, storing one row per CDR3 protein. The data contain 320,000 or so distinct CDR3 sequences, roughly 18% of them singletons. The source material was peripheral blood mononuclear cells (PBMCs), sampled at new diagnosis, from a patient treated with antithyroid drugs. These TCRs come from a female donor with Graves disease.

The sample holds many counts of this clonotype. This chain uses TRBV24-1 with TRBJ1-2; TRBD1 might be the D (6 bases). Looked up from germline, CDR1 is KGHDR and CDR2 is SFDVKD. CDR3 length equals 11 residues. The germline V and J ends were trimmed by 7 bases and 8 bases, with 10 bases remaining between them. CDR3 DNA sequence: TGTGCCACCAGCGCAGGGGCCGGCTACACCTTC. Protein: CATSAGAGYTF.

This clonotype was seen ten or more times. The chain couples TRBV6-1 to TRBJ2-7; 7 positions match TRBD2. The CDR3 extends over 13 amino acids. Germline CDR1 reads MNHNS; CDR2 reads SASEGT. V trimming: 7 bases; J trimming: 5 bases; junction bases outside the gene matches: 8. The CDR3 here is CASTSGGGDEQYF. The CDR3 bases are TGTGCCAGCACCTCGGGGGGTGGCGACGAGCAGTACTTC.

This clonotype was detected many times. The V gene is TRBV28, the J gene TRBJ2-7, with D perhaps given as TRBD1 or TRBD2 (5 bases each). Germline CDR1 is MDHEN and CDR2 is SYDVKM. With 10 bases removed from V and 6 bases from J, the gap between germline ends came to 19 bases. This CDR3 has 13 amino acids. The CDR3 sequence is CATFLTGASEQYF. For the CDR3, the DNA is TGTGCCACGTTTCTGACCGGGGCAAGCGAGCAGTACTTC.

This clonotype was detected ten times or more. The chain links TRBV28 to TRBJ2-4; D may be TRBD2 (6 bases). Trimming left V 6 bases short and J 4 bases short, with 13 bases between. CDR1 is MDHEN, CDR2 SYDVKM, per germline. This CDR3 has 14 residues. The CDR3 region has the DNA TGTGCCAGCAGGGATCCGGGACTGAAAAACATTCAGTACTTC. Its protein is CASRDPGLKNIQYF.

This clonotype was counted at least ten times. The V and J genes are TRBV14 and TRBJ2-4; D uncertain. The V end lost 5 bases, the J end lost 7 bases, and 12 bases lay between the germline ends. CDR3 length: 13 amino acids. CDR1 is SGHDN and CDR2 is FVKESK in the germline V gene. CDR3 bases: TGTGCCAGCAGCTCCCGGGTAAACAACATTCAGTACTTC. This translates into CASSSRVNNIQYF.

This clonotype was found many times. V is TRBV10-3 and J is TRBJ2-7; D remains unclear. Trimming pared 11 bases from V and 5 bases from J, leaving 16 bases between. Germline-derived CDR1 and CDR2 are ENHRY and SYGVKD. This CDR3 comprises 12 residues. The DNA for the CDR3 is TGTGCCTCGCAAAGCGTCTGGGACGAGCAGTACTTC. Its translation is CASQSVWDEQYF.

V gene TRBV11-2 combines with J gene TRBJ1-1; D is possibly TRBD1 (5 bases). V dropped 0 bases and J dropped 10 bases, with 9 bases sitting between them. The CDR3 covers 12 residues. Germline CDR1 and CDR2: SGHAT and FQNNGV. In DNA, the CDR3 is TGTGCCAGCAGCTTAGACGTGGGGGGAGCTTTCTTT. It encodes CASSLDVGGAFF.

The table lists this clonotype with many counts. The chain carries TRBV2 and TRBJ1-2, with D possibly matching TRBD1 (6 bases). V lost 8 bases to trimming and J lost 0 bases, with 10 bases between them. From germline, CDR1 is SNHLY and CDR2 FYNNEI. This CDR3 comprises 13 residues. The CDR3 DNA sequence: TGTGCCAGCTTGCAGGGGTCTAACTATGGCTACACCTTC. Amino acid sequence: CASLQGSNYGYTF. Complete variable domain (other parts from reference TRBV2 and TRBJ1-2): EPEVTQTPSHQVTQMGQEVILRCVPISNHLYFYWYRQILGQKVEFLVSFYNNEISEKSEIFDDQFSVERPDGSNFTLKIRSTKLEDSAMYFCASLQGSNYGYTFGSGTRLTVV.

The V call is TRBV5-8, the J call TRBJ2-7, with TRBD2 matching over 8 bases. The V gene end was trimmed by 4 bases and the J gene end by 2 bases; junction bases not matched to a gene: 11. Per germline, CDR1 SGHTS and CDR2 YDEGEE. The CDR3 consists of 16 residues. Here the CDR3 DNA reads TGTGCCAGCAGCCCCGTGACTAGCGCCGTAACCTACGAGCAGTACTTC. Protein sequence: CASSPVTSAVTYEQYF.

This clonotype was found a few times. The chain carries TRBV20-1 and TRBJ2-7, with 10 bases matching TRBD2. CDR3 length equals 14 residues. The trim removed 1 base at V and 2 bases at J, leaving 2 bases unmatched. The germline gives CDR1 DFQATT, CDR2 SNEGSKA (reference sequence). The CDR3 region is CSARVLAGPYEQYF. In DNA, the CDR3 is TGCAGTGCTAGAGTACTAGCGGGACCCTACGAGCAGTACTTC.

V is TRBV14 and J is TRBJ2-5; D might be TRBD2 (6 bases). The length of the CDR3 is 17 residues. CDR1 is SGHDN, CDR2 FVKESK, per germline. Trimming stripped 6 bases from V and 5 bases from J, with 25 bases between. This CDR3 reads CASSREGRRDLVETQYF. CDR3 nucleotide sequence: TGTGCCAGCAGTCGCGAGGGGAGGAGAGACCTCGTGGAGACCCAGTACTTC.

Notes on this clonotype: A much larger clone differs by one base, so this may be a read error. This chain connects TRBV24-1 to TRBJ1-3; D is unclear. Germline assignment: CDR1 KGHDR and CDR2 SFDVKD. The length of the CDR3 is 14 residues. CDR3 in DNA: TGTGCCACCAGTGATTTGCGCTCTGGAGACACCATATATTTT. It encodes CATSDLRSGDTIYF.

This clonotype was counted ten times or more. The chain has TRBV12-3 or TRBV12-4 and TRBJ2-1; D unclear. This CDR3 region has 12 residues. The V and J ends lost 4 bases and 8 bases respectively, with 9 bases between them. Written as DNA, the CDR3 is TGTGCCAGCAGTTCCCTCGGGCATGAGCAGTTCTTC. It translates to CASSSLGHEQFF.

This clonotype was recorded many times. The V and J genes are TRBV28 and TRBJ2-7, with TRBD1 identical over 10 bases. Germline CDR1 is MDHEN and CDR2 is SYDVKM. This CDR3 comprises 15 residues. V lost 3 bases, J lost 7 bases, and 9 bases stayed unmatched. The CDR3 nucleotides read TGTGCCAGCAGTTTCTCCCCGGGACAGGGGAATGAGCAGTACTTC. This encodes CASSFSPGQGNEQYF.

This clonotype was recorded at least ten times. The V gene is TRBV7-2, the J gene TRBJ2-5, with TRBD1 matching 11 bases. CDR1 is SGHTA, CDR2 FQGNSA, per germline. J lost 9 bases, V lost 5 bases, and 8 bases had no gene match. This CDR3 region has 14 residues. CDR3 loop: CASSAGTGGKAQYF. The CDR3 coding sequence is TGTGCCAGCAGCGCCGGGACAGGGGGGAAGGCCCAGTACTTC.

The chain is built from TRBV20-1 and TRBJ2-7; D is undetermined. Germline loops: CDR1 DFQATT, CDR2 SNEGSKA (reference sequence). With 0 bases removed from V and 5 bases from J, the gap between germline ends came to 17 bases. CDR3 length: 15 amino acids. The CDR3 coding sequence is TGCAGTGCTAGAGATCCTGAACGGCTGTCGGACGAGCAGTACTTC. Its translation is CSARDPERLSDEQYF.

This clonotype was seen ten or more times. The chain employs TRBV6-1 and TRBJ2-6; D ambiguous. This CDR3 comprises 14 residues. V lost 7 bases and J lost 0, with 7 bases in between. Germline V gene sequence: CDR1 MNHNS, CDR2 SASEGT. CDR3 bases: TGTGCCAGCACGGTGATCTCTGGGGCCAACGTCCTGACTTTC. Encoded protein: CASTVISGANVLTF.

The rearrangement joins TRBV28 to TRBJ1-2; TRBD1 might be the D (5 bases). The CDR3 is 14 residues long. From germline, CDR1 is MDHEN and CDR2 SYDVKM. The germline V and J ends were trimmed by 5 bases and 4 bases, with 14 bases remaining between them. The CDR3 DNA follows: TGTGCCAGCAGTCCAGGGCCCTCTCTCTATGGCTACACCTTC. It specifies CASSPGPSLYGYTF.

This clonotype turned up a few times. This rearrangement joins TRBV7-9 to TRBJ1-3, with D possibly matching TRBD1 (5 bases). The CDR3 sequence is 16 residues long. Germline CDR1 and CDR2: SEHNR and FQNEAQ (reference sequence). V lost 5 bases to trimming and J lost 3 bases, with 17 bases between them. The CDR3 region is CASSVVGTRNGNTIYF. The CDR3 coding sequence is TGTGCCAGCAGCGTAGTAGGGACCCGGAATGGAAACACCATATATTTT.

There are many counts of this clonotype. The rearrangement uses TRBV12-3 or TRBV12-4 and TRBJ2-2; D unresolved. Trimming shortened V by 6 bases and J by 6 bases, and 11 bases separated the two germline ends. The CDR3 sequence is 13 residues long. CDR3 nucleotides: TGTGCCAGCAGCCTGGGATCCGCCGGGGAGCTGTTTTTT. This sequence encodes CASSLGSAGELFF.

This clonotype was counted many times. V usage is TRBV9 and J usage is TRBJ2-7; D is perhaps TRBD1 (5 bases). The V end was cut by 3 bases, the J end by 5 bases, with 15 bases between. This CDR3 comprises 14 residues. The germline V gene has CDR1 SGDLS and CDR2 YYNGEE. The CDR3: CASSAGTPGNEQYF. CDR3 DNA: TGTGCCAGCAGCGCAGGAACCCCAGGGAACGAGCAGTACTTC.

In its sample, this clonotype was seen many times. CDR3 sequence (DNA): TGTGCCAGCAGCCGGGCTAGCGGGAGGATTTTGGGAGAGACCCAGTACTTC. Protein: CASSRASGRILGETQYF. This chain joins TRBV3-1 and TRBJ2-5; 11 bases fit TRBD2. The CDR3 totals 17 residues. CDR1 LGHDT and CDR2 YNNKEL come from the germline V gene (reference sequence). V trimming: 4 bases; J trimming: 4 bases; junction bases outside the gene matches: 11.

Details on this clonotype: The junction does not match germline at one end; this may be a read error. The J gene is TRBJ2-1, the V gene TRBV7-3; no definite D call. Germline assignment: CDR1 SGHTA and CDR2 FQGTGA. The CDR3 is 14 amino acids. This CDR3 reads CASSPGIISYEQLF. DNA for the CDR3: TGTGCCAGCAGCCCCGGTATAATTAGCTATGAGCAGTTGTTC.